Reported below is one T cell receptor beta chain. Its antigen is unknown. The data originate from a study of cytomegalovirus exposure and HLA in healthy donors. Notes on the study in general: Judged likely to be a sequencing artifact was a cluster of highly shared sequence variants. There were some V segments, including TRBV6-2 and TRBV6-3, excluded as indistinguishable.

The germline V gene encodes CDR1 MDHEN and CDR2 SYDVKM. The CDR3 extends over 15 amino acids. Trimming removed 4 bases from V and 8 bases from J; junction bases left unmatched: 7. The PCR employed 60 Vbeta primers together with 13 Jbeta primers. Generated by immunoSEQ multiplex PCR, the TCRdb table keeps only in-frame clones and is missing some. The sample's table shows about 130,000 clones. The sample comprised PBMCs. This sequence originates from a woman aged 55-69 years in good health and CMV-seronegative. V usage is TRBV28 and J usage is TRBJ1-4; 10 bases map to TRBD1. The CDR3 coding sequence is TGTGCCAGCAGTTCCACGGGACAGGGGAGGGAAAAACTGTTTTTT. Translated, it gives CASSSTGQGREKLFF.